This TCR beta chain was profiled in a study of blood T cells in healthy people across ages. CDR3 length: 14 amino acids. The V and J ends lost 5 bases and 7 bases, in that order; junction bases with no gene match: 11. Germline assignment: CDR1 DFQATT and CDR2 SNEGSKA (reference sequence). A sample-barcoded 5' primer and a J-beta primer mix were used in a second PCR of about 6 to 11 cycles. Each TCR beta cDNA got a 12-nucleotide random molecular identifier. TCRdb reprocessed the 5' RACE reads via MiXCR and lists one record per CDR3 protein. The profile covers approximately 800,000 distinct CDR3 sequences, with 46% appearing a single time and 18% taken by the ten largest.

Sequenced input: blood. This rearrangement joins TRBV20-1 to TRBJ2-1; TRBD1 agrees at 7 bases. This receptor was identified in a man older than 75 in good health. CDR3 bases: TGCAGTGCTGGATCGGGACAGCTACTTAATGAGCAGTTCTTC. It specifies CSAGSGQLLNEQFF.